This note documents a single T cell receptor beta chain sequence. Its antigen is not known. This sample is drawn from a study of cytomegalovirus exposure and HLA in healthy donors. Study results and caveats: Cytomegalovirus association was listed for about 180 TCR beta chains. TRBV6-2, TRBV6-3 and other indistinguishable V segments were excluded. According to an earlier analysis, most TCR beta V segments yielded productive rearrangements about 90% or about 30% of the time.

The length of the CDR3 is 14 residues. From germline, CDR1 is SQVTM and CDR2 ANQGSEA. The PCR was carried out with 60 Vbeta primers and 13 Jbeta primers. Produced via immunoSEQ multiplex PCR; TCRdb's table is partial and in-frame only. In the table there are approximately 120,000 clones, roughly 73% of which are singletons. The origin of this receptor is a man between 60 and 75 years old in good health and CMV-seropositive. Sequencing input: PBMCs. The rearrangement uses TRBV29-1 and TRBJ2-5; the D gene is possibly TRBD1 (6 bases). Gene TRBJ2-7 matches the end of the DNA better, so the J call may be wrong. This chain's CDR3 is CSVDSNRAPYEQYF. The CDR3 DNA reads TGCAGCGTTGATAGCAACAGGGCTCCCTACGAGCAGTACTTC.